The T cell receptor (beta chain) described here comes from a study of cytomegalovirus exposure and HLA in healthy donors. Study results and caveats: It was reported that TCR beta sequences correctly inferred the HLA-A and HLA-B alleles for most subjects. TRBV6-2, TRBV6-3 and some other V segments were excluded as indistinguishable. Cytomegalovirus association was listed for around 180 TCR beta chains.

Primers for the PCR totalled 60 Vbeta and 13 Jbeta. TCRdb keeps only in-frame clones here, not all; method: immunoSEQ multiplex PCR. Here the sample spans over 200,000 clones, about 80% being singletons. With regard to this clone: Its antigen is undetermined.

V lost 1 base, J lost 4 bases, and 7 bases lay in between. Per germline, CDR1 SGHAT and CDR2 FQNNGV. The CDR3 contains 14 residues. The receptor's source is a woman in her forties in good health and CMV-seronegative. The sample was PBMCs. V usage is TRBV11-2 and J usage is TRBJ2-2; D is unresolved. This CDR3 reads CASSLGRPTGELFF. Here the CDR3 DNA reads TGTGCCAGCAGCTTAGGGAGACCCACCGGGGAGCTGTTTTTT.